Listed below are T cell receptor beta chains from one sample, sequenced in a study of blood T cell repertoires in COVID-19. Clones were read by immunoSEQ multiplex PCR, and TCRdb kept only the in-frame ones, dropping some. The sample includes around 190,000 clones, approximately 90% of them seen just once. The sample consisted of peripheral blood. Receptor source: a man aged 50-60 years with COVID-19, enrolled during active disease. The CDR3 runs from the conserved cysteine through the conserved F or W. D genes are given only for firm matches. Clone size appears in some rows only: once, few, many, or a class for an expanded clone.

>TRBJ1-5|.|.|TRBV2
TGTGCCAGCAGGGTGGGAGAATCTAGCAATCAGCCCCAGCATTTT
CASRVGESSNQPQHF
>TRBJ2-4|.|.|TRBV20-1
TGCAGTGCTAGTAAAAGGACTGGCCTGTACATTCAGTACTTC
CSASKRTGLYIQYF
>TRBJ1-6|.|TRBD1|TRBV6-2/TRBV6-3
TGTGCCAGCAGTTACTTGGCAGGGACAGCCCTCGGATCACCCCTCCACTTT
CASSYLAGTALGSPLHF
>TRBJ1-4|.|TRBD1|TRBV5-4
TGTGCCAGCAGTCGCTCAGGGGGTTTTAATGAAAAACTGTTTTTT
CASSRSGGFNEKLFF
>TRBJ2-1|.|TRBD2|TRBV7-3
TGTGCCAGCAGCTTAACGCGGGGGGATGAGCAGTTCTTC
CASSLTRGDEQFF
>TRBJ2-7|.|TRBD1|TRBV18
TGTGCCAGCTCACCAATCCCAGGGGGAAGCTCCTACGAGCAGTACTTC
CASSPIPGGSSYEQYF
>TRBJ2-7|.|TRBD2|TRBV15
TGTGCCACCAGCAGACAACTAGCGGACTCCTACGAGCAGTACTTC
CATSRQLADSYEQYF
>TRBJ1-1|.|.|TRBV30
TGTGCCTGGACAGGGATTACGAACACTGAAGCTTTCTTT
CAWTGITNTEAFF
>TRBJ1-2|.|.|TRBV10-3
TGTGCCATCAGTGATTTGGGAGCTAACTATGGCTACACCTTC
CAISDLGANYGYTF
>TRBJ2-7|.|TRBD1|TRBV6-4
TGTGCCAGCAGTGACTCTGGACAGGGCGCCTACGAGCAGTACTTC
CASSDSGQGAYEQYF
>TRBJ2-7|.|.|TRBV6-5
TGTGCCAGCAGTTACTCACCGGGGGTGACCTACGAGCAGTACTTC
CASSYSPGVTYEQYF
>TRBJ2-3|.|TRBD1|TRBV5-4
TGTGCCAGCAGCGCGACAGGGATCACAGATACGCAGTATTTT
CASSATGITDTQYF
>TRBJ2-2|once|.|TRBV5-6
TGTGCCAGCAGCTTGGAGGACAGCAACACCGGGGAGCTGTTTTTT
CASSLEDSNTGELFF
>TRBJ2-2|.|TRBD1|TRBV15
TGTGCCACCAGCACAGGGGGTGTTACCGGGGAGCTGTTTTTT
CATSTGGVTGELFF
>TRBJ2-1|.|.|TRBV9
TGTGCCAGCAGCGTAGCGGGGAGTTTAAATCTTTTTGAGCAGTTCTTC
CASSVAGSLNLFEQFF
>TRBJ1-5|.|TRBD1|TRBV7-6
TGTGCCAGCAGCATATCAGGGGGTAATAGCAATCAGCCCCAGCATTTT
CASSISGGNSNQPQHF
>TRBJ2-5|.|.|TRBV14
TGTGCCAGCAGCCAAGAATTAACGGGGACCCAGTACTTC
CASSQELTGTQYF
>TRBJ2-7|.|TRBD2|TRBV5-1
TGCGCCAGCAGCTTGCTACGGGGGCTAGCGGGATCCTACGAGCAGTACTTC
CASSLLRGLAGSYEQYF
>TRBJ2-3|once|TRBD2|TRBV9
TGTGCCAGCAGCGTAGCAGGCGGGAGCAACACAGATACGCAGTATTTT
CASSVAGGSNTDTQYF
>TRBJ1-2|many|.|TRBV19
TGTGCCAGTAGTGCCCCGGGACTCACCTATGGCTACACCTTC
CASSAPGLTYGYTF
>TRBJ2-7|.|.|TRBV28
TGTGCCAGCACCAACTCGGCCCGCGGAGAGCAGTACTTC
CASTNSARGEQYF
>TRBJ1-1|once|.|TRBV19
TGTGCCAGTAGTCCCCGTGCGATGAACACTGAAGCTTTCTTT
CASSPRAMNTEAFF
>TRBJ1-5|.|TRBD1|TRBV6-6
TGTGCCAGCAGTCCTCGGGACAGGGGGTACAATCAGCCCCAGCATTTT
CASSPRDRGYNQPQHF
>TRBJ2-7|.|TRBD2|TRBV3-1/TRBV3-2
TGTGCCAGCAGCCAGCGATACGGGACTAGGAGTAACTACGAGCAGTACTTC
CASSQRYGTRSNYEQYF
>TRBJ2-2|.|.|TRBV2
TGTGCCACCGGGACAAGGAACACCGGGGAGCTGTTTTTT
CATGTRNTGELFF
>TRBJ2-7|.|TRBD1|TRBV27
TGTGCCAGCAGTCATGGGACAGGGGCATACGAGCAGTACTTC
CASSHGTGAYEQYF
>TRBJ1-2|.|TRBD1|TRBV6-5
TGTGCCAGCAGTTACGTCAGGGGGGCCGGGGGCTACACCTTC
CASSYVRGAGGYTF
>TRBJ1-2|many|TRBD1|TRBV12-3/TRBV12-4
TGTGCCAGCAGTTACCAGGGGGCTAGGGGCTACACCTTC
CASSYQGARGYTF
>TRBJ2-5|.|TRBD1|TRBV30
TGTGCCTGGAGTCGACCCGGGACAGGGGATGAGACCCAGTACTTC
CAWSRPGTGDETQYF
>TRBJ1-1|.|.|TRBV6-2/TRBV6-3
TGTGCCAGCAGTTACAGAGTGAACACTGAAGCTTTCTTT
CASSYRVNTEAFF
>TRBJ1-3|few|TRBD1|TRBV7-8
TGTGCCAGCAGCTTATCTGCCGGACAGGGATTAGGCGGAAACACCATATATTTT
CASSLSAGQGLGGNTIYF
>TRBJ2-4|.|.|TRBV6-5
TGTGCCAGCAGTTACCTCGACCGAGGAGCCAAAAACATTCAGTACTTC
CASSYLDRGAKNIQYF
>TRBJ1-2|few|TRBD1|TRBV27
TGTGCCAGCAGTTCGGGACAGGGCAACTATGGCTACACCTTC
CASSSGQGNYGYTF
>TRBJ2-2|.|.|TRBV6-5
TGTGCCAGCAGTTACGGGCGAGGGGAGCTGTTTTTT
CASSYGRGELFF
>TRBJ1-1|.|.|TRBV5-4
TGTGCCAGCAGCGGTAGAGGGATGAACACTGAAGCTTTCTTT
CASSGRGMNTEAFF
>TRBJ2-3|.|TRBD2|TRBV5-4
TGTGCCACTTCGTTGTATGGCGGGAGTTCATATACGCAGTATTTT
CATSLYGGSSYTQYF
>TRBJ2-2|.|TRBD1|TRBV5-1
TGCGCCAGCAGCTTGGCCCGTCCATCTGACGACAGGGGGCAGTACACCGGGGAGCTGTTTTTT
CASSLARPSDDRGQYTGELFF
>TRBJ1-2|.|TRBD1|TRBV27
TGTGCCAGCAGTCCCAACAGGGGGGGGAACTATGGCTACACCTTC
CASSPNRGGNYGYTF